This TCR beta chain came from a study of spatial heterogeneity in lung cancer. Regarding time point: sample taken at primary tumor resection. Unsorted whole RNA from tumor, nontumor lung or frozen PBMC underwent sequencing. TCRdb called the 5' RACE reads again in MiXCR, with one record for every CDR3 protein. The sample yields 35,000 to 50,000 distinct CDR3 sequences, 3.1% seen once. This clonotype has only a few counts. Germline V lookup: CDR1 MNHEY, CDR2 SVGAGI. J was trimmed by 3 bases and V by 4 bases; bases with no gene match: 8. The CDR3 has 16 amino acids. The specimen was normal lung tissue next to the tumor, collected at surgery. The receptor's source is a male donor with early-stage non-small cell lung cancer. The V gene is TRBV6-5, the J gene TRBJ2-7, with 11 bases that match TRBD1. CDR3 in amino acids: CASSFAGTGGYYEQYF. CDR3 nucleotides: TGTGCCAGCAGTTTTGCCGGGACAGGGGGTTACTACGAGCAGTACTTC.